The 6 T cell receptor beta chains listed next were all sequenced from one sample in a study of cytomegalovirus exposure and HLA in healthy donors. Primers: 60 Vbeta forward and 13 Jbeta reverse. Profiled with immunoSEQ multiplex PCR; TCRdb holds only in-frame clones, not every one. The sample holds about 130,000 clones. The material sequenced was PBMCs. The receptors originated from a man aged 18 to 29 in good health and CMV-seronegative.

The chain employs TRBV7-9 and TRBJ2-7; tentatively, D is TRBD2 (5 bases). V was shortened by 1 base and J by 6 bases, with 10 bases between the two germline ends. CDR3 length: 13 amino acids. Germline CDR1 SEHNR, CDR2 FQNEAQ (reference sequence). In DNA, the CDR3 is TGTGCCAGCAGCTTAGTTCTGGAGGCCGAGCAGTACTTC. Translating it yields CASSLVLEAEQYF.

This rearrangement joins TRBV30 to TRBJ1-1; no clear D. The germline CDR1 and CDR2 sequences are GTSNPN and SVGIG (reference sequence). V was clipped by 2 bases and J by 1 base, with 11 bases between them. The CDR3 is 14 amino acids. CDR3: CAWSKKTENTEAFF. As DNA, the CDR3 is TGTGCCTGGAGTAAAAAGACTGAGAACACTGAAGCTTTCTTT.

This chain links TRBV2 with TRBJ2-5; D might be TRBD1 (6 bases). Trimming took 8 bases from V and 5 from J, leaving 21 bases between them. There are 15 residues in the CDR3. Per germline, CDR1 SNHLY and CDR2 FYNNEI. CDR3 sequence: CASGIHSVGAETQYF. CDR3 DNA: TGTGCCAGCGGGATCCATTCGGTGGGGGCTGAGACCCAGTACTTC. Full variable domain (missing parts from reference TRBV2 and TRBJ2-5): EPEVTQTPSHQVTQMGQEVILRCVPISNHLYFYWYRQILGQKVEFLVSFYNNEISEKSEIFDDQFSVERPDGSNFTLKIRSTKLEDSAMYFCASGIHSVGAETQYFGPGTRLLVL.

The chain is built from TRBV2 and TRBJ2-7, with 7 nucleotides matching TRBD1. Trimming cost V 7 bases and J 6 bases; bases outside gene matches: 15. This CDR3 has 15 residues. Germline V gene data show CDR1 as SNHLY and CDR2 as FYNNEI. Written as DNA, the CDR3 is TGTGCCAGCAATCGACAGGGACCTAACTATGCCGAGCAGTACTTC. As protein: CASNRQGPNYAEQYF.

The V and J genes are TRBV27 and TRBJ2-7; weak D call: TRBD2 (5 bases). Germline CDR1 MNHEY, CDR2 SMNVEV (reference sequence). The CDR3 totals 14 residues. Between the trimmed V and J ends, which lost 5 bases and 6 bases, there was a span of 17 bases. This chain's CDR3 is CASSQRVGRGEQYF. CDR3 coding DNA: TGTGCCAGCAGTCAAAGAGTGGGCCGGGGCGAGCAGTACTTC.

This chain links TRBV18 with TRBJ1-5; the match to TRBD1 covers 7 bases. This CDR3 comprises 15 residues. Per the germline V gene, CDR1 is KGHSH and CDR2 is LQKENI. With V trimmed by 2 bases and J by 7 bases, 8 bases remained unmatched. The CDR3 here is CASSPVDRVGQPQHF. The CDR3 region has the DNA TGTGCCAGCTCACCAGTCGACAGGGTAGGCCAGCCCCAGCATTTT.